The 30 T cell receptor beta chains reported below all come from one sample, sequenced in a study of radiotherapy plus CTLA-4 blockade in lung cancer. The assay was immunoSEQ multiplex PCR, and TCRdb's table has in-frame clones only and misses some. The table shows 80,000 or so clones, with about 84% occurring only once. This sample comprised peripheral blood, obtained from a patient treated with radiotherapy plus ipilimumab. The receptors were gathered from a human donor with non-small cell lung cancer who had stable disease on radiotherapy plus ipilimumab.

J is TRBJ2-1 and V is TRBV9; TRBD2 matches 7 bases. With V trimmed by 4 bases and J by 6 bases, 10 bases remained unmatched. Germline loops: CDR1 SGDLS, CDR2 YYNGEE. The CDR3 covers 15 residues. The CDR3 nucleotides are TGTGCCAGCAGCCCCCTTGTGAGCGGGGTCAATGAGCAGTTCTTC. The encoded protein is CASSPLVSGVNEQFF.

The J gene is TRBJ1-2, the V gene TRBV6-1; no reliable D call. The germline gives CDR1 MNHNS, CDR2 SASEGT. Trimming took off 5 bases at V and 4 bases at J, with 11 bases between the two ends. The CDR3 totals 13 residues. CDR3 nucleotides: TGTGCCAGCAGTCCGGACGGAGGCTATGGCTACACCTTC. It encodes CASSPDGGYGYTF.

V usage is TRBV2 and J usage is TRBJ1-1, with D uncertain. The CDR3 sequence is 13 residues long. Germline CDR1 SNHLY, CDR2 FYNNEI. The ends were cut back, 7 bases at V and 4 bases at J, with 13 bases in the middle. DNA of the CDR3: TGTGCCAGCAACCCGTCACCGGGCACTGAAGCTTTCTTT. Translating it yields CASNPSPGTEAFF.

The CDR3 coding sequence is TGTGCCAGCAGTGGTCAGGTGCGACAGCCCCAGCATTTT. Amino acid sequence: CASSGQVRQPQHF. The rearrangement joins TRBV6-1 to TRBJ1-5, with D unclear. V was cut by 4 bases and J by 7 bases, with 11 bases left in between. The germline V gene encodes CDR1 MNHNS and CDR2 SASEGT. The CDR3 contains 13 residues.

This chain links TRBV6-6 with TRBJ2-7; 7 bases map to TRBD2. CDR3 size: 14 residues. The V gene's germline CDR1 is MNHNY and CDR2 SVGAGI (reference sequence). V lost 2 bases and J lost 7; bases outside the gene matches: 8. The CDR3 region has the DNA TGTGCCAGCAGTTACACCGCGGGGGTAGAAGAGCAGTACTTC. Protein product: CASSYTAGVEEQYF.

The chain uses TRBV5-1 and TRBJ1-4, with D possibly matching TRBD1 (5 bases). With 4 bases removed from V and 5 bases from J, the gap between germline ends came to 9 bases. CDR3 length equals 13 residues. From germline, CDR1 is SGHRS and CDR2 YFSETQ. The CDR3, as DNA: TGCGCCAGCAGCCGGGGACTGAATGAAAAACTGTTTTTT. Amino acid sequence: CASSRGLNEKLFF.

The CDR3 DNA sequence: TGTGCCAGCAGACCTAGGGGGGCGCTGAGCCAGTACTTC. Encoded protein: CASRPRGALSQYF. The chain carries TRBV5-6 and TRBJ2-5; possibly TRBD1 or TRBD2 for D (6 bases each). Trimming took 5 bases from V and 10 from J, leaving 18 bases between them. The CDR3 is 13 amino acids. CDR1 and CDR2 (germline): SGHDT, YYEEEE.

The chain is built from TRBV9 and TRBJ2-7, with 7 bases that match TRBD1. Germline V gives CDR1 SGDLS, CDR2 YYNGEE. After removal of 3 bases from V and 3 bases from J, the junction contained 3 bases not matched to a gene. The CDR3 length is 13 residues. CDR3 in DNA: TGTGCCAGCAGCGACCGACAGGGCTACGAGCAGTACTTC. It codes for CASSDRQGYEQYF.

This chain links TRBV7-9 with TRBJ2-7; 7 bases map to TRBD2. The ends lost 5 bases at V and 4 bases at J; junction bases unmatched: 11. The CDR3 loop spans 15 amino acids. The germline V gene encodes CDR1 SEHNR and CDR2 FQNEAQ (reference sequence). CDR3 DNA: TGTGCCAGCAGCCCAACGACTAGCCCGCAATACGAGCAGTACTTC. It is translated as CASSPTTSPQYEQYF.

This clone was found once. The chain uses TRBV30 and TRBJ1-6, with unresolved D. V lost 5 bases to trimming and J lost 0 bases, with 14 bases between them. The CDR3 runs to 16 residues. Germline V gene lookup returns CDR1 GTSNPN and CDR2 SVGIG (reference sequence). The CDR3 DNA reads TGTGCCTGGGGTGCCAGGCAGAGCTCCTATAATTCACCCCTCCACTTT. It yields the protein CAWGARQSSYNSPLHF.

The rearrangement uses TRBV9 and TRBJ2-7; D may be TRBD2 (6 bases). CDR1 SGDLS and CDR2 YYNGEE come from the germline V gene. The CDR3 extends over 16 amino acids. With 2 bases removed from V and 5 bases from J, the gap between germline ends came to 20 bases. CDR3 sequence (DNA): TGTGCCAGCAGCGTTGGAGGGGAAATCCCCCCCCACGAGCAGTACTTC. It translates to CASSVGGEIPPHEQYF.

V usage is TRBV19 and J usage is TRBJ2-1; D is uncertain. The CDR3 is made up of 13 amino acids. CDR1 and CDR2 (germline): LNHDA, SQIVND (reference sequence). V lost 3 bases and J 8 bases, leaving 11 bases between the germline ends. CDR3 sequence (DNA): TGTGCCAGTAGTATGGGTAGAGGCGATGAGCAGTTCTTC. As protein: CASSMGRGDEQFF.

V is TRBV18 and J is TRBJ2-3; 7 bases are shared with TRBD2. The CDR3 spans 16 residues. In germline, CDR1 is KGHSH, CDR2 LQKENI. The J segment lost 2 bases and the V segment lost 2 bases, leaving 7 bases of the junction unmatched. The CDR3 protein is CASSPSISGYTDTQYF. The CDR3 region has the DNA TGTGCCAGCTCACCATCGATTAGCGGGTACACAGATACGCAGTATTTT.

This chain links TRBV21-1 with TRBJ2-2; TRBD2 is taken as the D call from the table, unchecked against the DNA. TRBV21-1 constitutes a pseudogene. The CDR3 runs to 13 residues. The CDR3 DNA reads TGTGCCAGCACCGAGACGAACACCGGGGAGCTGTTTTTT. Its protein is CASTETNTGELFF.

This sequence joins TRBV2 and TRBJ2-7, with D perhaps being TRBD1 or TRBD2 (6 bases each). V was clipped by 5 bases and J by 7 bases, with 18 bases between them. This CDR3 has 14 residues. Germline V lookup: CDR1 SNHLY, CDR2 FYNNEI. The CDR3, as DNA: TGTGCCAGCAGTCTTGTGGGGGGCGGACGAGAGCAGTACTTC. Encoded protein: CASSLVGGGREQYF.

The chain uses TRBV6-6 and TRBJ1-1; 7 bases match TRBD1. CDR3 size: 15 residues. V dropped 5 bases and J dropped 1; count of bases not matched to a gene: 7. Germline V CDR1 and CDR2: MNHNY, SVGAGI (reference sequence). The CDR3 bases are TGTGCCAGCAGTCTTTCGACAGGGAGGAACACTGAAGCTTTCTTT. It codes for CASSLSTGRNTEAFF.

The CDR3 protein is CASSYSRGRNQPQHF. In nucleotides, the CDR3 is TGTGCCAGCAGTTACTCTCGGGGGCGTAATCAGCCCCAGCATTTT. The J gene is TRBJ1-5, the V gene TRBV6-6; TRBD1 is a possible D gene (6 bases). CDR3 length: 15 residues. In germline, CDR1 is MNHNY, CDR2 SVGAGI (reference sequence). Trimming shortened V by 0 bases and J by 4 bases, and 10 bases separated the two germline ends.

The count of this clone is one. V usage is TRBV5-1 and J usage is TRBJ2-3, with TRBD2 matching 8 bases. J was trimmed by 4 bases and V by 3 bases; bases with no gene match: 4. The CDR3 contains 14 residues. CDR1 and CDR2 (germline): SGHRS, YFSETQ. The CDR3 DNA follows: TGCGCCAGCAGCTCCGGGGGGGCGGCAGATACGCAGTATTTT. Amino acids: CASSSGGAADTQYF.

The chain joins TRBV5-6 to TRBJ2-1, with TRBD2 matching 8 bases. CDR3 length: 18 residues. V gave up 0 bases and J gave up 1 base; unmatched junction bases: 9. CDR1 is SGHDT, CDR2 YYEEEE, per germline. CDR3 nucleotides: TGTGCCAGCAGCTTGGAAGCGAGCGGGGGCCTTTCCTACAATGAGCAGTTCTTC. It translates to CASSLEASGGLSYNEQFF.

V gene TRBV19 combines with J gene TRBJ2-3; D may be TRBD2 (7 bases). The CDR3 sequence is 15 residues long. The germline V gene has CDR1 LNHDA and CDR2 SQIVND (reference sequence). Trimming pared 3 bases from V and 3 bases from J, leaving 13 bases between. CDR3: CASSMWGGQTDTQYF. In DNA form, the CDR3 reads TGTGCCAGTAGTATGTGGGGGGGGCAGACAGATACGCAGTATTTT.

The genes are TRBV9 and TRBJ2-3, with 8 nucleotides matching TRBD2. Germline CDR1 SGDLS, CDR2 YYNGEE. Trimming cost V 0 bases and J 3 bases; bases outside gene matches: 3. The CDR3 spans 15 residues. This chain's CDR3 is CASSVDSGGTDTQYF. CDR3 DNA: TGTGCCAGCAGCGTAGACAGCGGGGGTACAGATACGCAGTATTTT.

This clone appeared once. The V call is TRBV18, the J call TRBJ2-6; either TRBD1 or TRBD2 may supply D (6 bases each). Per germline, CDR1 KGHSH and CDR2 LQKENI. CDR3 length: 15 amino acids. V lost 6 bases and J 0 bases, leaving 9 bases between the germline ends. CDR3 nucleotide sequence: TGTGCCAGCTCTCCGGGGGCCTCTGGGGCCAACGTCCTGACTTTC. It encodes CASSPGASGANVLTF.

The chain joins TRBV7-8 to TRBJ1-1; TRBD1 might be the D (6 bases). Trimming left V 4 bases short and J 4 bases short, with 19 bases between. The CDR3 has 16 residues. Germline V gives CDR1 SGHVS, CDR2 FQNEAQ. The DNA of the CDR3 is TGTGCCAGCAGCTCCCGGGACATTAGGGGGGGCACTGAAGCTTTCTTT. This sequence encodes CASSSRDIRGGTEAFF.

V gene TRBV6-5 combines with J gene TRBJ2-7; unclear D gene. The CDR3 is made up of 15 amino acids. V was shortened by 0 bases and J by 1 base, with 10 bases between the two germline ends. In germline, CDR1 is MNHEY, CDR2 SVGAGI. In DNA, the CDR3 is TGTGCCAGCAGTTACTCCCTTCTTGGGTCCTACGAGCAGTACTTC. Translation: CASSYSLLGSYEQYF.

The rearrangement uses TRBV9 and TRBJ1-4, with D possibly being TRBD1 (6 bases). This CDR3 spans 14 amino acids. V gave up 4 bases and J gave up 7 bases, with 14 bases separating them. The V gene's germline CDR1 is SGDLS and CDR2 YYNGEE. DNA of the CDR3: TGTGCCAGCAGCCCCCGGACAGTAGGTGAAAAACTGTTTTTT. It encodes CASSPRTVGEKLFF.

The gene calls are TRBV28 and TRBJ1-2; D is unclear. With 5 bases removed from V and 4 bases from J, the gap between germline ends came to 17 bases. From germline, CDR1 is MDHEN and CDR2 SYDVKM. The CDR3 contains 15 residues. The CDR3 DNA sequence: TGTGCCAGCAGTAACAGCAGGAGCCGTCGCTATGGCTACACCTTC. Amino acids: CASSNSRSRRYGYTF.

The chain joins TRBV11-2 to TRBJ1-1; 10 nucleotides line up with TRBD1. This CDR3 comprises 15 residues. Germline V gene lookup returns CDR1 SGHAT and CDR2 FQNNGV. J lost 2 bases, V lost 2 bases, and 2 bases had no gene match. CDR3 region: CASSLRDRGNTEAFF. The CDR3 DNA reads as TGTGCCAGCAGCTTAAGGGACAGGGGCAACACTGAAGCTTTCTTT.

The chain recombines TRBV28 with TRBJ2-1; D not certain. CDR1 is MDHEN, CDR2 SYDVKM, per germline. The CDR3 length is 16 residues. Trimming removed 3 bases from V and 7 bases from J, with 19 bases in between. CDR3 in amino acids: CASSLGKPLRENEQFF. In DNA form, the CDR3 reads TGTGCCAGCAGTTTGGGGAAACCCCTCCGAGAAAATGAGCAGTTCTTC.

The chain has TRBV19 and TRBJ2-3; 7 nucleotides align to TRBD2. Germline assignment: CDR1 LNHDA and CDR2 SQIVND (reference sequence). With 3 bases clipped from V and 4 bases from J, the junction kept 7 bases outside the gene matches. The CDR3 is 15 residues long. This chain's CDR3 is CASSIRREKADTQYF. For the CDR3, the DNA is TGTGCCAGTAGTATCCGGCGGGAGAAGGCAGATACGCAGTATTTT.

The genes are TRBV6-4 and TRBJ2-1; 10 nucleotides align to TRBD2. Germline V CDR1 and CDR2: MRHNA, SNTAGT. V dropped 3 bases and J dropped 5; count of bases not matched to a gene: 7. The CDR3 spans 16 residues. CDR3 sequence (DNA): TGTGCCAGCAGTGATGGGCTAGCGGGGGAACACAATGAGCAGTTCTTC. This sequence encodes CASSDGLAGEHNEQFF.